This TCR beta chain was identified in a study of blood T cell repertoires in COVID-19. Study at large: The cDNA or gDNA used as material had been derived from T cells, B-cell-depleted T cells, or PBMCs.

Assay used: immunoSEQ multiplex PCR; TCRdb lists only in-frame clones, some missing. The table includes about 180,000 clones, approximately 92% detected once. Germline loops: CDR1 MNHEY, CDR2 SMNVEV (reference sequence). CDR3 length: 16 residues. V lost 5 bases and J lost 6; bases outside the gene matches: 8. Individuals drawn from 24 US areas were about 18 to 100 years old. Participant-reported clinical history was the basis for cohort assignment. Sequencing used PBMCs or T cells enriched from blood (not recorded which). The chain recombines TRBV27 with TRBJ2-3; 13 bases match TRBD2. This TCR came from a middle-aged woman with acute COVID-19. CDR3 sequence: CASSPLVGLAGDTQYF. Written as DNA, the CDR3 is TGTGCCAGCAGTCCGCTTGTGGGACTAGCGGGGGATACGCAGTATTTT.